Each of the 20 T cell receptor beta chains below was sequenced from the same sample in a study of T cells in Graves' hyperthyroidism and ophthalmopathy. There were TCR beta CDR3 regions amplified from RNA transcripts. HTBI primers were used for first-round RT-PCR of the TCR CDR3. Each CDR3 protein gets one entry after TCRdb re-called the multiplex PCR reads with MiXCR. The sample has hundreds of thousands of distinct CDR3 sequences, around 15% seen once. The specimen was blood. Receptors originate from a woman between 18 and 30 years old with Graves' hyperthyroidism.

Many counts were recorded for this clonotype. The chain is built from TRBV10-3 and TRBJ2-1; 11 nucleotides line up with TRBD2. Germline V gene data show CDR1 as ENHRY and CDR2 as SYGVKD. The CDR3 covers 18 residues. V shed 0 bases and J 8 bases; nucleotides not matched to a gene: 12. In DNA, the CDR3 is TGTGCCATCAGTGAGTCTGACGTTAGCGGGAGGGCCGACGATGAGCAGTTCTTC. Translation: CAISESDVSGRADDEQFF.

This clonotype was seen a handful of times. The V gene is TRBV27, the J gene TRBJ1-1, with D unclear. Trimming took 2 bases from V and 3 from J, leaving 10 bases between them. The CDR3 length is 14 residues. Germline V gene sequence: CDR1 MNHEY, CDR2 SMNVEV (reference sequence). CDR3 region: CASSLVQSDTEAFF. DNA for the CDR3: TGTGCCAGCAGTTTAGTACAGAGTGACACTGAAGCTTTCTTT.

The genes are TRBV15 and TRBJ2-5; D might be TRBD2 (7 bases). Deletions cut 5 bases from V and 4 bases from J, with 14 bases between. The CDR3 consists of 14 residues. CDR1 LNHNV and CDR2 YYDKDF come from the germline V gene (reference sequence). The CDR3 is CATSVEGGPETQYF. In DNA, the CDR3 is TGTGCCACCAGCGTTGAGGGGGGGCCAGAGACCCAGTACTTC.

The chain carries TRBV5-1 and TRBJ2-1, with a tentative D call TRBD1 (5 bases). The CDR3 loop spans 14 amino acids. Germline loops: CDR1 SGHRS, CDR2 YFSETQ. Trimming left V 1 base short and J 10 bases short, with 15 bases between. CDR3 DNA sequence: TGCGCCAGCAGCTTGAGCAGGGAATTTAACGAGCAGTTCTTC. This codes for CASSLSREFNEQFF.

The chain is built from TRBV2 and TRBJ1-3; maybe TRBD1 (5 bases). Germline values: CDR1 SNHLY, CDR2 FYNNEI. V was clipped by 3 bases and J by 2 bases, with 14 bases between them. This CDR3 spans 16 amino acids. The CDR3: CASSDPTDSAGNTIYF. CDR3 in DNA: TGTGCCAGCAGTGATCCGACAGACTCTGCTGGAAACACCATATATTTT.

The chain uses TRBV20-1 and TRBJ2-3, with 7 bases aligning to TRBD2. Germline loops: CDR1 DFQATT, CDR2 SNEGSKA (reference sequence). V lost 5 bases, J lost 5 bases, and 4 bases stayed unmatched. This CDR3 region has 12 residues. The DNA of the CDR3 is TGCAGTGCTCCGGGGGGTCTAGATACGCAGTATTTT. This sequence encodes CSAPGGLDTQYF.

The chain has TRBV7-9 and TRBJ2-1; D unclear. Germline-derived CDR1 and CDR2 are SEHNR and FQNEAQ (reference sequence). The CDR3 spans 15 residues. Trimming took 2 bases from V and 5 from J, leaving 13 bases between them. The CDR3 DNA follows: TGTGCCAGCAGCTTATATCCGGTGGGTGACAATGAGCAGTTCTTC. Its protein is CASSLYPVGDNEQFF.

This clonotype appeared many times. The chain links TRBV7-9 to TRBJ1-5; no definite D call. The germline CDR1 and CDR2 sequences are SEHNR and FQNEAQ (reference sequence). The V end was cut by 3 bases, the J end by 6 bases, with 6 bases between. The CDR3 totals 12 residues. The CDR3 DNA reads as TGTGCCAGCAGCTTTGTCGGTCAGCCCCAGCATTTT. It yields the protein CASSFVGQPQHF.

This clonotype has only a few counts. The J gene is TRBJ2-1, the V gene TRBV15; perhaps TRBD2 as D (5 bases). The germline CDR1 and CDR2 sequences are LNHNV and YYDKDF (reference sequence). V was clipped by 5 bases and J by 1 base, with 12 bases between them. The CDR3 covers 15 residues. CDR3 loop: CATSPRRGSYNEQFF. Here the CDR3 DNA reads TGTGCCACCAGCCCGCGGAGAGGGTCCTACAATGAGCAGTTCTTC.

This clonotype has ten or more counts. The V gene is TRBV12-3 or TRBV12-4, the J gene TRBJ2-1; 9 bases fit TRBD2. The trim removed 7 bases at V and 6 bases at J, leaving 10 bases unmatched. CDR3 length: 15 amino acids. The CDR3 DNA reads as TGTGCCAGCACCTCCGGGACTAGCCCTTCCAATGAGCAGTTCTTC. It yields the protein CASTSGTSPSNEQFF.

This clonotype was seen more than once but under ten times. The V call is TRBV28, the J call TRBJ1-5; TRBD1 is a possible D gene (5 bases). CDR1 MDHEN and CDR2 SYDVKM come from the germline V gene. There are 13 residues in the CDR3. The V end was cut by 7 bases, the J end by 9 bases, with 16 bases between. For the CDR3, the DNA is TGTGCCAGCACTGATGGGGGGATCCTGCCCCAGCATTTT. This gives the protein CASTDGGILPQHF.

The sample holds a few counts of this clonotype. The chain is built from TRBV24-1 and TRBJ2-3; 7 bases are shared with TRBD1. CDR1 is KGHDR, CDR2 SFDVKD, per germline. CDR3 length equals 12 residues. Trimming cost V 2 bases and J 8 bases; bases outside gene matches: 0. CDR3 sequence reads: CATSDSGGTQYF. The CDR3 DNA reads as TGTGCCACCAGTGATTCAGGGGGTACGCAGTATTTT.

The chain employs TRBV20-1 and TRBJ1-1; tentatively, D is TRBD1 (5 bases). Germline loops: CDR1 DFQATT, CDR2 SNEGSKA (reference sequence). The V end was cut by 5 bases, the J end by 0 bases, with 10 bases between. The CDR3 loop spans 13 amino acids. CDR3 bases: TGCAGTGCTCTCCGACAGATGAACACTGAAGCTTTCTTT. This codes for CSALRQMNTEAFF.

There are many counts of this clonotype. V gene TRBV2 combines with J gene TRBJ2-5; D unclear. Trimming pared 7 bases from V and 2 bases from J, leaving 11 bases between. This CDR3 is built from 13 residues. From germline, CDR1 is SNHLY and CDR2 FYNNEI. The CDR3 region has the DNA TGTGCCAGCATCGAAGATTTTCAAGAGACCCAGTACTTC. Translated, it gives CASIEDFQETQYF.

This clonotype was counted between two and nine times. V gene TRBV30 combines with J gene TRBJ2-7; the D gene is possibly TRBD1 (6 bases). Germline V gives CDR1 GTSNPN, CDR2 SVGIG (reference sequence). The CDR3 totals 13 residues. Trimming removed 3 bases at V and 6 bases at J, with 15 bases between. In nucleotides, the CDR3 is TGTGCCTGGAGCTACAGGGATCTTTTCGAGCAGTACTTC. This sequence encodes CAWSYRDLFEQYF.

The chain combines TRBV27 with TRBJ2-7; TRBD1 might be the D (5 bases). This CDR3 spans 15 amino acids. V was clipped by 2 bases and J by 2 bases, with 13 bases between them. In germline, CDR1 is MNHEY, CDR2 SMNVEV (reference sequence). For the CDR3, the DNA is TGTGCCAGCAGTTTAGGTCAGGGTCCTCCCTACGAGCAGTACTTC. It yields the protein CASSLGQGPPYEQYF.

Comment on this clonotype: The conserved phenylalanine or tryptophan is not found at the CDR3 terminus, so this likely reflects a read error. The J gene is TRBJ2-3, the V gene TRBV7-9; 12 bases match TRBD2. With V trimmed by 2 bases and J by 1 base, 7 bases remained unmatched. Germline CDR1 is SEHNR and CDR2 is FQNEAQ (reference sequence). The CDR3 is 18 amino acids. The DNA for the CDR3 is TGTGCCAGCAGCTTACCTCTAGCGGGAGGGCCTGGCACAGATACGCAGTATCTT. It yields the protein CASSLPLAGGPGTDTQYL.

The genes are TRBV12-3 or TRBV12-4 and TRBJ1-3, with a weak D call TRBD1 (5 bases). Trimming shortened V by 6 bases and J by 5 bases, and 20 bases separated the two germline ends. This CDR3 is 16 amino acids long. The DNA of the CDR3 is TGTGCCAGCAGACCCGGGGTCCTGGGACCCCGAAACACCATATATTTT. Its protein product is CASRPGVLGPRNTIYF.

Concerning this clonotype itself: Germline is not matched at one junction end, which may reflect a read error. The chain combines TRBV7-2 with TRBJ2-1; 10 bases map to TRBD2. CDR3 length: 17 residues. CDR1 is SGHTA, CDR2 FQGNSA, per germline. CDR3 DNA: TGTGCCAGCGATCTCCGGGCTAGCGGGGGAGTGTGGAATGAACAGTTCTTC. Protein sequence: CASDLRASGGVWNEQFF.

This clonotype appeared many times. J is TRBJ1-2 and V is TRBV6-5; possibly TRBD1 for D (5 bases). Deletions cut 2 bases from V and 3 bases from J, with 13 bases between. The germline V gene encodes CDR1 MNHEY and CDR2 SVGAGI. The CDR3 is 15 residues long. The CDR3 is CASSYPRGGYYGYTF. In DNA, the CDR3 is TGTGCCAGCAGTTACCCACGGGGGGGTTACTATGGCTACACCTTC.